One sample yielded the 17 T cell receptor beta chains listed below, sequenced in a study of T cells in Graves' hyperthyroidism and ophthalmopathy. RNA transcripts provided the source from which TCR beta CDR3 regions were amplified. Using the HTBI primer set, a first-round RT-PCR was run on the TCR CDR3. Using its own MiXCR run on the multiplex PCR reads, TCRdb lists one record per CDR3 protein. The sample lists 750,000 to 950,000 distinct CDR3 sequences; roughly 40% were seen once. Sequencing was carried out using blood. Receptor source: a man between 18 and 29 years old with Graves' hyperthyroidism.

On this clonotype itself: This may be a read error: a much more frequent sequence differs by one nucleotide. The CDR3 region has the DNA TGTGCCACCAGTGATCCTGAGCCGGACACCGGGGAGCTGTTTTTT. Protein sequence: CATSDPEPDTGELFF. V and J are TRBV24-1 and TRBJ2-2, with D unclear. Trimming took 3 bases from V and 3 from J, leaving 10 bases between them. CDR3 length: 15 amino acids. Looked up from germline, CDR1 is KGHDR and CDR2 is SFDVKD.

The chain employs TRBV24-1 and TRBJ1-1; a possible D gene is TRBD1 (6 bases). Germline V gives CDR1 KGHDR, CDR2 SFDVKD. The CDR3 spans 14 residues. Between the trimmed V and J ends, which lost 7 bases and 1 base, there was a span of 12 bases. This CDR3 is CATSLGAGNTEAFF. The CDR3 DNA sequence: TGTGCCACCAGCTTGGGGGCAGGGAACACTGAAGCTTTCTTT.

The J gene is TRBJ1-6, the V gene TRBV12-3 or TRBV12-4; D remains unclear. Trimming pared 3 bases from V and 15 bases from J, leaving 12 bases between. The CDR3 sequence is 12 residues long. CDR3 nucleotides: TGTGCCAGCAGTTTTTTCCTATCTAACCTCCACTTT. Amino acid sequence: CASSFFLSNLHF.

This clonotype showed up many times. The V gene is TRBV7-2, the J gene TRBJ2-5; D might be TRBD1 (6 bases). This CDR3 region has 14 residues. Germline assignment: CDR1 SGHTA and CDR2 FQGNSA. With 2 bases removed from V and 5 bases from J, the gap between germline ends came to 12 bases. The CDR3 bases are TGTGCCAGCAGCTTAACGTCAGGGGAGGAGACCCAGTACTTC. The encoded protein is CASSLTSGEETQYF.

This clonotype showed up many times. V usage is TRBV9 and J usage is TRBJ2-5; 7 bases map to TRBD1. The V segment lost 2 bases and the J segment 7 bases; nucleotides outside the gene matches: 2. The CDR3 is 12 residues long. Looked up from germline, CDR1 is SGDLS and CDR2 is YYNGEE. The CDR3 loop is CASSVPGGTQYF. The CDR3 DNA is TGTGCCAGCAGCGTGCCAGGGGGGACCCAGTACTTC.

The chain recombines TRBV20-1 with TRBJ2-5, with TRBD1 matching 7 bases. The CDR3 is 12 residues long. After removal of 3 bases from V and 2 bases from J, the junction contained 0 bases not matched to a gene. CDR1 DFQATT and CDR2 SNEGSKA come from the germline V gene (reference sequence). The CDR3 sequence is CSARTGQETQYF. The CDR3 DNA reads TGCAGTGCTAGGACAGGGCAAGAGACCCAGTACTTC.

The gene calls are TRBV20-1 and TRBJ1-5; TRBD1 agrees at 7 bases. Looked up from germline, CDR1 is DFQATT and CDR2 is SNEGSKA (reference sequence). The V and J ends lost 5 bases and 5 bases, in that order; junction bases with no gene match: 6. This CDR3 is built from 13 residues. The DNA of the CDR3 is TGCAGTGCTCTTGGACAGGCTGATCAGCCCCAGCATTTT. This encodes CSALGQADQPQHF.

This clonotype has ten or more counts. V gene TRBV20-1 combines with J gene TRBJ1-2, with 8 bases lining up with TRBD1. The germline gives CDR1 DFQATT, CDR2 SNEGSKA (reference sequence). V gave up 3 bases and J gave up 4 bases; unmatched junction bases: 10. This CDR3 comprises 15 residues. Here the CDR3 DNA reads TGCAGTGCTAGGGTCCTGGACAGGGTCAGCTATGGCTACACCTTC. This translates into CSARVLDRVSYGYTF.

Written as DNA, the CDR3 is TGTGCCAGCAGCCGGGACAGGATCTATGGCTACACCTTC. Translating it yields CASSRDRIYGYTF. This chain connects TRBV7-9 to TRBJ1-2; TRBD1 aligns across 8 bases. Losses at the gene ends were 5 bases for V and 4 bases for J; bases not matched to a gene: 3. The length of the CDR3 is 13 residues. Germline lookup yields CDR1 SEHNR and CDR2 FQNEAQ (reference sequence). The whole variable domain, filled in from reference TRBV7-9 and TRBJ1-2, reads DTGVSQNPRHKITKRGQNVTFRCDPISEHNRLYWYRQTLGQGPEFLTYFQNEAQLEKSRLLSDRFSAERPKGSFSTLEIQRTEQGDSAMYLCASSRDRIYGYTFGSGTRLTVV.

CDR3 DNA: TGCGCCAGCGGGGATGACAGGGGCACTGAAGCTTTCTTT. Protein sequence: CASGDDRGTEAFF. This chain links TRBV5-1 with TRBJ1-1; TRBD1 matches at 8 bases. Trimming removed 7 bases from V and 4 bases from J; junction bases left unmatched: 6. The CDR3 runs to 13 residues. Looked up from germline, CDR1 is SGHRS and CDR2 is YFSETQ.

This clonotype was detected many times. The chain couples TRBV9 to TRBJ1-5; TRBD1 aligns across 7 bases. Germline V CDR1 and CDR2: SGDLS, YYNGEE. The CDR3 sequence is 14 residues long. Trimming took 0 bases from V and 11 from J; bases not matched to a gene: 8. The CDR3 loop reads CASSVGQGPTSQHF. DNA for the CDR3: TGTGCCAGCAGCGTAGGACAGGGTCCTACGTCCCAGCATTTT.

This clonotype was recorded at least ten times. The gene calls are TRBV15 and TRBJ2-7; 7 nucleotides match TRBD1. Germline V gene lookup returns CDR1 LNHNV and CDR2 YYDKDF (reference sequence). The CDR3 is 13 amino acids. With V trimmed by 8 bases and J by 4 bases, 8 bases remained unmatched. The CDR3 nucleotides read TGTGCCACCCGGGACAGCGAAGAATACGAGCAGTACTTC. This translates into CATRDSEEYEQYF. The complete variable domain, with remaining parts taken from reference TRBV15 and TRBJ2-7, reads DAMVIQNPRYQVTQFGKPVTLSCSQTLNHNVMYWYQQKSSQAPKLLFHYYDKDFNNEADTPDNFQSRRPNTSFCFLDIRSPGLGDTAMYLCATRDSEEYEQYFGPGTRLTVT.

This chain joins TRBV5-5 and TRBJ1-2, with 9 bases aligning to TRBD1. This CDR3 is 14 amino acids long. V trimming: 4 bases; J trimming: 5 bases; junction bases outside the gene matches: 6. The germline CDR1 and CDR2 sequences are SGHKS and YYEKEE (reference sequence). CDR3 residues: CASSPGQGEYGYTF. The CDR3 coding sequence is TGTGCCAGCAGCCCGGGACAGGGCGAGTATGGCTACACCTTC.

Ten or more counts support this clonotype. This chain joins TRBV9 and TRBJ1-2; 9 bases map to TRBD1. This CDR3 is built from 13 residues. In germline, CDR1 is SGDLS, CDR2 YYNGEE. V lost 4 bases and J lost 6; bases outside the gene matches: 4. The CDR3 region is CASSRGDRDGYTF. CDR3 nucleotide sequence: TGTGCCAGCAGCCGTGGGGACAGGGATGGCTACACCTTC.

A remark on this clonotype: No conserved phenylalanine or tryptophan is present at the end of the CDR3, so a read error is the likely explanation. Because the CDR3's place on the DNA is in doubt, the DNA is left out and the CDR3 is given as listed by TCRdb. The chain joins TRBV2 to TRBJ1-6. The CDR3 spans 12 amino acids, including both terminal residues. CDR1 and CDR2 from the germline V gene are SNHLY and FYNNEI. The CDR3: CASSDGSPPPHI.

This chain uses TRBV7-3 with TRBJ2-7, with D tentatively TRBD1 (6 bases). V lost 5 bases and J 1 base, leaving 12 bases between the germline ends. The CDR3 covers 14 residues. Germline V gives CDR1 SGHTA, CDR2 FQGTGA. The CDR3 DNA sequence: TGTGCCAGCAGCGCCTACAGGGAATCCTACGAGCAGTACTTC. Translation gives CASSAYRESYEQYF.

This clonotype has a handful of counts. The CDR3 here is CASRPRAGELFF. CDR3 nucleotides: TGTGCCAGCAGACCCAGGGCCGGGGAGCTGTTTTTT. V is TRBV2 and J is TRBJ2-2; D perhaps matches TRBD1 (5 bases). V lost 6 bases and J lost 6, with 8 bases in between. The CDR3 runs to 12 residues. Germline CDR1 SNHLY, CDR2 FYNNEI.